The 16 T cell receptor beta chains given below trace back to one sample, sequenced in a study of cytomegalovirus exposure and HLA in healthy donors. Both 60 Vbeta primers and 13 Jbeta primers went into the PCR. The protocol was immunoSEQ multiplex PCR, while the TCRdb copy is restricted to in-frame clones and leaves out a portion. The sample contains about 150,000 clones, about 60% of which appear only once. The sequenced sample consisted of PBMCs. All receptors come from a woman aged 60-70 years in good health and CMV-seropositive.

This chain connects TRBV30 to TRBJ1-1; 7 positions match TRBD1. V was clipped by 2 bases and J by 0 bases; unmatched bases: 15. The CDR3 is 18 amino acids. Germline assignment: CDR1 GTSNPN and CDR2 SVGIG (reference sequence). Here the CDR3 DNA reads TGTGCCTGGAGTACTAAACAGGGGATCAAGGGGGTGAACACTGAAGCTTTCTTT. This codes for CAWSTKQGIKGVNTEAFF.

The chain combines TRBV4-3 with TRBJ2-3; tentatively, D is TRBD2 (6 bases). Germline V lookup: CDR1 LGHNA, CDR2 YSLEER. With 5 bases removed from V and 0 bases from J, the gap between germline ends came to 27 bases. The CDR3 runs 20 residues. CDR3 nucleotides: TGCGCCAGCAGCATCCAGGGTGGAGGGAGACCGTGTGCTAGCACAGATACGCAGTATTTT. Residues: CASSIQGGGRPCASTDTQYF.

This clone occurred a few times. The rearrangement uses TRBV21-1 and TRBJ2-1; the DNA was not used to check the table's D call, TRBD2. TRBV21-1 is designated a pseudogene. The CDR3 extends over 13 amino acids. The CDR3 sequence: CASAGKRAHEQFF. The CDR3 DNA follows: TGTGCCAGTGCGGGGAAAAGGGCCCATGAGCAGTTCTTC.

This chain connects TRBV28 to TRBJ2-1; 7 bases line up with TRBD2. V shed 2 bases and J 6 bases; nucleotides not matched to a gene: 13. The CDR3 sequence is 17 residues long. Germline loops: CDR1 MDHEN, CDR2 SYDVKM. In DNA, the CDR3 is TGTGCCAGCAGTTTACCGGGGGGAAGGGAACGGGGCAATGAGCAGTTCTTC. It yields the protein CASSLPGGRERGNEQFF.

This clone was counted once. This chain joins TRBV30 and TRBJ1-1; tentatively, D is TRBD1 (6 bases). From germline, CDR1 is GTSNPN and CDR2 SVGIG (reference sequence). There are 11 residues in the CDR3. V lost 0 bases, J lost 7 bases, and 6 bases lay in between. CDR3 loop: CAWSVQGEAFF. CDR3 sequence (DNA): TGTGCCTGGAGTGTACAGGGTGAAGCTTTCTTT.

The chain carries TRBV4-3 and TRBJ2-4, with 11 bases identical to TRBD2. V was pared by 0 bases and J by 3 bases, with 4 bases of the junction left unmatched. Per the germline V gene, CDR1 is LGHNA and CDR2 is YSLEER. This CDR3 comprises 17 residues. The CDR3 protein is CASSQEGLAGGKNIQYF. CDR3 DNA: TGCGCCAGCAGCCAAGAAGGACTAGCGGGTGGCAAAAACATTCAGTACTTC.

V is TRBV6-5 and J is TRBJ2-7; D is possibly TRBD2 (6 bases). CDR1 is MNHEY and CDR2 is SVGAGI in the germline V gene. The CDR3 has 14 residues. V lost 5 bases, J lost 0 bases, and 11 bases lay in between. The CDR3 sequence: CASSMGLSSYEQYF. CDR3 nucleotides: TGTGCCAGCAGTATGGGACTTAGCTCCTACGAGCAGTACTTC.

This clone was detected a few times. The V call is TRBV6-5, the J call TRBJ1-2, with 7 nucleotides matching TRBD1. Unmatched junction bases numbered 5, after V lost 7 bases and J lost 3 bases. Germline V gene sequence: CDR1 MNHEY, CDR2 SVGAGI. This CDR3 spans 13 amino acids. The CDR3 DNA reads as TGTGCCAGCAATAGAGGGGGCGACTATGGCTACACCTTC. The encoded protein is CASNRGGDYGYTF.

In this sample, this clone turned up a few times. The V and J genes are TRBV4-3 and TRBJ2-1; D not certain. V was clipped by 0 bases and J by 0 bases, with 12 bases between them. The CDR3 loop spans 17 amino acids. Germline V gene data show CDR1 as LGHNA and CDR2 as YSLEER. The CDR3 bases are TGCGCCAGCAGCCAAGATGACTTAGGTAGCTCCTACAATGAGCAGTTCTTC. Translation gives CASSQDDLGSSYNEQFF.

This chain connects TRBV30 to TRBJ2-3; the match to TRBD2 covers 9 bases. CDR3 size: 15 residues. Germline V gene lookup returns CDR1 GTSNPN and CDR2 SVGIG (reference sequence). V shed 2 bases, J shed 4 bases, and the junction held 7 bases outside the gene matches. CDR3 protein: CAWSPGSGRADTQYF. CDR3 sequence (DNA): TGTGCCTGGAGTCCCGGTAGCGGGAGAGCAGATACGCAGTATTTT.

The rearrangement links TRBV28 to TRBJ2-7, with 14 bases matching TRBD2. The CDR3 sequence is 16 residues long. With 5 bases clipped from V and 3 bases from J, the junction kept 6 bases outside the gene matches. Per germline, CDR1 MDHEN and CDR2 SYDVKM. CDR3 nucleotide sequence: TGTGCCAGCAGTCCACGAGGGACTAGCGGGAGCTACGAGCAGTACTTC. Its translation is CASSPRGTSGSYEQYF.

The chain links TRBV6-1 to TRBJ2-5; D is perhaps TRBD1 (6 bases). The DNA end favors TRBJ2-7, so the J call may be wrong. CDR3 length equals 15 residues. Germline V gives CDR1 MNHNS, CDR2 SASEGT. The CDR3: CASSELAGESYEQYF. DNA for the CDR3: TGTGCCAGCAGTGAATTGGCAGGGGAATCCTACGAGCAGTACTTC.

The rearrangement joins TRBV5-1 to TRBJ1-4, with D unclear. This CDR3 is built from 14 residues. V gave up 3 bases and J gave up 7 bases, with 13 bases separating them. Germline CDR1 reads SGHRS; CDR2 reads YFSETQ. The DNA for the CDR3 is TGCGCCAGCAGCTACCGGGAGTCCAGTGAAAAACTGTTTTTT. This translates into CASSYRESSEKLFF.

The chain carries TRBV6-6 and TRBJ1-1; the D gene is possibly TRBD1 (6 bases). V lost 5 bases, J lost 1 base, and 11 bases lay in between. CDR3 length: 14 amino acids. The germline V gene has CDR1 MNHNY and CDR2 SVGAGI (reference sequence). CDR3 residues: CASSLSTGNTEAFF. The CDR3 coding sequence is TGTGCCAGCAGTCTTTCGACAGGGAACACTGAAGCTTTCTTT.

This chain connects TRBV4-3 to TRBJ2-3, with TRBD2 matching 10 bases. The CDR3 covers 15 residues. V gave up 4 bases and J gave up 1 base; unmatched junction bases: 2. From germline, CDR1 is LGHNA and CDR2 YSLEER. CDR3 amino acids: CASSPGTSGTDTQYF. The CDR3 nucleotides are TGCGCCAGCAGCCCCGGGACTAGCGGCACAGATACGCAGTATTTT.

CDR3 residues: CAWRGDRARGYTF. CDR3 nucleotides: TGTGCCTGGAGAGGGGACAGGGCGCGTGGCTACACCTTC. The chain has TRBV30 and TRBJ1-2, with 9 bases that match TRBD1. In germline, CDR1 is GTSNPN, CDR2 SVGIG (reference sequence). CDR3 length equals 13 residues. The junction had 6 bases not matched to a gene; V was cut back by 3 bases and J by 7 bases.